These 3 T cell receptor beta chains originate from one sample sequenced in a study of T cell responses to AZD1222 COVID-19 vaccine. This table comes from immunoSEQ multiplex PCR, and its TCRdb copy is limited to in-frame clones, with some not included. Here the sample spans about 97,000 clones, 80% to 90% being singletons. Sequenced material: peripheral blood, taken on day 0 of AZD1222 vaccination. The receptors were sampled from an adult in good health.

The chain recombines TRBV3-1 (or the pseudogene TRBV3-2) with TRBJ2-3; 7 bases agree with TRBD1. Per germline, CDR1 LGHDT and CDR2 YNNKEL (reference sequence). After removal of 7 bases from V and 0 bases from J, the junction contained 10 bases not matched to a gene. This CDR3 region has 16 residues. The CDR3 is CASNSRGTASTDTQYF. CDR3 coding DNA: TGTGCCAGCAACAGCAGGGGGACAGCTAGCACAGATACGCAGTATTTT.

This clone has only one observation. The rearrangement links TRBV12-5 to TRBJ1-2; D not resolved. V was pared by 6 bases and J by 4 bases, with 15 bases between. Germline V lookup: CDR1 LGHNT, CDR2 FRNRAP. The CDR3 consists of 14 residues. The CDR3 sequence is CASGPDDTVYGYTF. As DNA, the CDR3 is TGTGCTAGTGGACCTGATGATACGGTCTATGGCTACACCTTC.

The sample holds one count of this clone. The V call is TRBV6-6, the J call TRBJ2-1; 11 nucleotides align to TRBD1. The CDR3 covers 13 residues. Germline V gene lookup returns CDR1 MNHNY and CDR2 SVGAGI (reference sequence). J was trimmed by 14 bases and V by 6 bases; bases with no gene match: 9. The DNA for the CDR3 is TGTGCCAGCAGAACTGGACAGGGGGCAGTTGAGTTCTTC. Amino acid sequence: CASRTGQGAVEFF.